Listed below are T cell receptor beta chains from one sample, sequenced in a study of naive CD8 T cells in extremely preterm neonates. Generated by immunoSEQ multiplex PCR, the TCRdb table keeps only in-frame clones and is missing some. Found here are 20,000 to 30,000 clones, approximately 90% of them singletons; the top ten hold about 0.85%. The sequenced material came from naive CD8+ T cells from cord blood. These receptors were taken from a boy who was born preterm. Both conserved end residues are part of each CDR3. Each record gives: clone size, J gene, V gene, D gene, CDR3 protein, CDR3 DNA. D genes are given only for firm matches. Only some rows state a clone size, as once, few, many or a class for expanded clones.

.,TRBJ2-7,TRBV27,TRBD1,CASSARDRGPYEQYF,TGTGCCAGCAGTGCCCGGGACAGGGGGCCCTACGAGCAGTACTTC
.,TRBJ2-3,TRBV9,.,CASSVGAARPDTQYF,TGTGCCAGCAGCGTAGGGGCTGCTCGACCAGATACGCAGTATTTT
once,TRBJ1-1,TRBV27,.,CASAGLNTEAFF,TGTGCCAGCGCCGGGCTGAACACTGAAGCTTTCTTT
.,TRBJ2-1,TRBV12-5,.,CASGLTSFNEQFF,TGTGCTAGTGGTTTGACTAGTTTCAATGAGCAGTTCTTC
.,TRBJ1-5,TRBV5-1,TRBD1,CASSTGTGNQPQHF,TGCGCCAGCAGCACCGGGACAGGGAATCAGCCCCAGCATTTT
.,TRBJ2-2,TRBV21-1,.,CASSRLAGAHTGELFF,TGTGCCAGCAGCAGGCTAGCGGGGGCCCACACCGGGGAGCTGTTTTTT
once,TRBJ2-2,TRBV6-1,.,CASSDAGELFF,TGTGCCAGCAGTGATGCCGGGGAGCTGTTTTTT
.,TRBJ2-7,TRBV19,TRBD2,CASSIGTSYEQYF,TGTGCCAGTAGTATAGGGACTAGCTACGAGCAGTACTTC
.,TRBJ1-1,TRBV9,TRBD1,CASTPPTGDTEAFF,TGTGCCAGCACCCCTCCAACAGGGGACACTGAAGCTTTCTTT
.,TRBJ1-2,TRBV7-8,TRBD1,CASSTGPTGANYGYTF,TGTGCCAGCAGCACCGGCCCGACAGGGGCTAACTATGGCTACACCTTC
few,TRBJ1-5,TRBV27,.,CASSFRDSNQPQHF,TGTGCCAGCAGTTTCAGGGATAGCAATCAGCCCCAGCATTTT
.,TRBJ2-7,TRBV27,TRBD1,CASSSGGYEQYF,TGTGCCAGCAGTTCAGGGGGCTACGAGCAGTACTTC
few,TRBJ1-3,TRBV9,TRBD1,CASSDTGGSGNTIYF,TGTGCCAGCAGCGATACAGGGGGCTCTGGAAACACCATATATTTT
.,TRBJ2-7,TRBV7-3,TRBD1,CASSLAPGTGYHEQYF,TGTGCCAGCAGCTTAGCCCCCGGGACAGGGTACCACGAGCAGTACTTC
.,TRBJ1-1,TRBV20-1,.,CSASQGAFF,TGCAGTGCTAGCCAGGGAGCTTTCTTT
.,TRBJ1-4,TRBV6-6,.,CASSYSTTYEKLFF,TGTGCCAGCAGTTACTCGACTACCTATGAAAAACTGTTTTTT
.,TRBJ2-7,TRBV9,.,CASSDNYEQYF,TGTGCCAGCAGCGACAACTACGAGCAGTACTTC
.,TRBJ2-2,TRBV7-3,TRBD1,CASSLGTGNTGELFF,TGTGCCAGCAGCTTAGGGACAGGGAACACCGGGGAGCTGTTTTTT
.,TRBJ1-2,TRBV30,.,CAWSVDNYGYTF,TGTGCCTGGAGTGTGGACAACTATGGCTACACCTTC
.,TRBJ1-5,TRBV21-1,.,CASSLRVHWHHQPQHF,TGTGCCAGCAGCCTCAGGGTACATTGGCATCATCAGCCCCAGCATTTT
few,TRBJ1-6,TRBV4-2,.,CASSQDAGGYSPLHF,TGTGCCAGCAGCCAAGATGCCGGGGGGTATTCACCCCTCCACTTT
.,TRBJ1-6,TRBV19,.,CASSMGQNSPLHF,TGTGCCAGTAGTATGGGACAAAATTCACCCCTCCACTTT
few,TRBJ2-7,TRBV27,.,CASSLGGYEQYF,TGTGCCAGCAGTTTAGGGGGCTACGAGCAGTACTTC
once,TRBJ2-7,TRBV21-1,.,CASSKHSYEQYF,TGTGCCAGCAGCAAACACTCCTACGAGCAGTACTTC
few,TRBJ1-3,TRBV6-1,.,CASSEGNTIYF,TGTGCCAGCAGTGAAGGAAACACCATATATTTT
.,TRBJ1-2,TRBV6-1,.,CASSTGNYGYTF,TGTGCCAGCAGTACAGGGAACTATGGCTACACCTTC
.,TRBJ2-2,TRBV21-1,.,CASSKKGAGELFF,TGTGCCAGCAGCAAGAAAGGGGCCGGGGAGCTGTTTTTT
.,TRBJ1-1,TRBV15,.,CATSRRQGTEAFF,TGTGCCACCAGCAGACGTCAGGGCACTGAAGCTTTCTTT
.,TRBJ2-1,TRBV11-1,TRBD1,CASSLGDSYYNEQFF,TGTGCCAGCAGCTTAGGGGACAGCTACTACAATGAGCAGTTCTTC
.,TRBJ1-4,TRBV19,TRBD1,CASSIPGGEKLFF,TGTGCCAGTAGTATCCCAGGGGGTGAAAAACTGTTTTTT
.,TRBJ1-1,TRBV4-2,TRBD1,CASSQGQGTEAFF,TGTGCCAGCAGCCAAGGACAGGGCACTGAAGCTTTCTTT
.,TRBJ2-7,TRBV4-1,.,CASSQGTTYEQYF,TGCGCCAGCAGCCAAGGGACAACCTACGAGCAGTACTTC
.,TRBJ2-1,TRBV7-3,TRBD2,CASSLLAGYNEQFF,TGTGCCAGCAGCTTACTAGCGGGGTACAATGAGCAGTTCTTC
.,TRBJ1-1,TRBV7-3,.,CASSLSRGPNTEAFF,TGTGCCAGCAGCTTAAGCAGGGGTCCGAACACTGAAGCTTTCTTT
.,TRBJ2-7,TRBV6-5,TRBD2,CASSYSGGGATEQYF,TGTGCCAGCAGTTACTCCGGCGGGGGGGCCACCGAGCAGTACTTC
.,TRBJ1-6,TRBV7-9,.,CASSLVTLNSPLHF,TGTGCCAGCAGCTTAGTAACCCTCAATTCACCCCTCCACTTT
.,TRBJ1-2,TRBV4-3,.,CASSQDRNSHYGYTF,TGCGCCAGCAGCCAAGATCGGAACTCCCACTATGGCTACACCTTC
.,TRBJ1-2,TRBV5-6,TRBD1,CASSLGQGDGYTF,TGTGCCAGCAGCTTGGGACAGGGGGATGGCTACACCTTC
.,TRBJ1-6,TRBV7-6,.,CASSLRSYNSPLHF,TGTGCCAGCAGCTTACGCTCCTATAATTCACCCCTCCACTTT
.,TRBJ2-2,TRBV5-4,.,CASSLPGVNTGELFF,TGTGCCAGCAGCTTGCCGGGGGTGAACACCGGGGAGCTGTTTTTT
.,TRBJ2-3,TRBV21-1,.,CASRDNTDTQYF,TGTGCCAGCAGGGACAACACAGATACGCAGTATTTT
.,TRBJ1-1,TRBV4-1,.,CASSDKNTEAFF,TGCGCCAGCTCGGACAAAAACACTGAAGCTTTCTTT
.,TRBJ2-7,TRBV7-2,.,CASSLAGGSYEQYF,TGTGCCAGCAGCTTAGCGGGGGGCTCCTACGAGCAGTACTTC
few,TRBJ1-1,TRBV12-5,.,CASGLGGTEAFF,TGTGCTAGTGGTTTAGGGGGCACTGAAGCTTTCTTT